This T cell receptor (beta chain) derives from a study of cytomegalovirus exposure and HLA in healthy donors. The trim removed 7 bases at V and 2 bases at J, leaving 6 bases unmatched. CDR3 length equals 15 residues. CDR1 is MNHEY and CDR2 is SVGAGI in the germline V gene. This clone was detected only once. Antigen unknown. Study outcomes and limitations: Subsequent analysis of the approximately 110 validation repertoires found a tendency for first-cohort TCR clusters to co-occur. Cytomegalovirus-associated status was assigned to about 170 TCR beta chains. With high specificity and sensitivity, the classifier reportedly diagnosed cytomegalovirus status.

Using immunoSEQ multiplex PCR, the repertoire was profiled, and TCRdb retains in-frame clones only, with some absent. This sample has approximately 160,000 clones, with 84% found just once. Separate from the roughly 730-subject first cohort, the 120-subject validation cohort was the one that the donors belonged to. V gene TRBV6-5 combines with J gene TRBJ2-5, with 11 bases lining up with TRBD2. The sequencing input was PBMCs. The TCR originated in a man aged 25 to 45 in good health and CMV-seropositive. CDR3 residues: CASTRGLAVQETQYF. The CDR3 DNA sequence: TGTGCCAGCACCCGGGGACTAGCGGTACAAGAGACCCAGTACTTC.